This TCR beta chain was profiled in a study of OX40 agonist ivuxolimab in advanced cancers. For the study at large: Patients in dose escalation had liver, melanoma, kidney or head and neck cancers. Partial responses occurred in three patients (one hepatocellular carcinoma, two cutaneous melanoma).

Points from the study as a whole: The CD4+ and CD8+ T cells in the blood had expanded clonally by week 6 at 0.1 to 3.0 mg/kg.

Turning to this clone: No antigen is known for it.

The assay was immunoSEQ multiplex PCR, and TCRdb's table has in-frame clones only and misses some. The table has around 62,000 clones, 75% to 85% seen once; the top ten hold 2% to 3%. The sample was CD4+ or CD8+ T cells sorted from blood, taken in a trial of the OX40 agonist ivuxolimab. The source is an adult with an advanced solid tumor such as melanoma, head and neck, liver or kidney cancer.

The CDR3 region is CASSLGQGNTEAFF. The CDR3 nucleotides read TGTGCCAGCAGTCTGGGACAGGGGAACACTGAAGCTTTCTTT. The rearrangement links TRBV28 to TRBJ1-1, with 9 bases fitting TRBD1. The CDR3 has 14 amino acids. The germline CDR1 and CDR2 sequences are MDHEN and SYDVKM. V lost 5 bases to trimming and J lost 1 base; unmatched junction nucleotides: 2.